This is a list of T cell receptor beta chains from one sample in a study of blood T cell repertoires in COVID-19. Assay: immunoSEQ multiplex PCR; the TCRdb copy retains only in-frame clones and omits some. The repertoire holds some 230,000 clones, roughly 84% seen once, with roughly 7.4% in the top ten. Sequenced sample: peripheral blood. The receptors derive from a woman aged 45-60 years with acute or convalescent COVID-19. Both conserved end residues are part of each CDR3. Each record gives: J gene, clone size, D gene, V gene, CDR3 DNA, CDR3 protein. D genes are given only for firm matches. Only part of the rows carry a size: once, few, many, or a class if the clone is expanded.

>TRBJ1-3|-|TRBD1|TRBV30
TGTGCCTGTGGGACAGGGACTGGAAACACCATATATTTT
CACGTGTGNTIYF
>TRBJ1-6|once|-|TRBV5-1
TGCGCCAGCAGCTTGCGCTTCAGGGCCGCTGGTTCACCCCTCCACTTT
CASSLRFRAAGSPLHF
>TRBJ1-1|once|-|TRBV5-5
TGTGCCAGCAGCTTCGAGACTGAAGCTTTCTTT
CASSFETEAFF
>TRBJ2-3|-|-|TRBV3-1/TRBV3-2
TGTGCCAGCAGCCAAGAATCAGTCCGCACAGATACGCAGTATTTT
CASSQESVRTDTQYF
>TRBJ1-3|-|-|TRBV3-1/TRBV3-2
TGTGCCAGCAGCCTGACAGCTTACTCTGGAAACACCATATATTTT
CASSLTAYSGNTIYF
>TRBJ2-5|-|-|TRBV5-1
TGCGCCAGCAGCCTCAGGGGATCGGACCAAGAGACCCAGTACTTC
CASSLRGSDQETQYF
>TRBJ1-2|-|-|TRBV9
TGTGCCAGCAGTCTCCTCGGGGGATCTGGCTACACCTTC
CASSLLGGSGYTF
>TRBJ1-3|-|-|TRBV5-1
TGCGCCAGCAGCTTGGATTTTGCGGGAAACACCATATATTTT
CASSLDFAGNTIYF
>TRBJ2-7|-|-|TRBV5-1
TGCGCCAGCAGCTTGGTAGCAGGTGGACCAGGGGAGCAGTACTTC
CASSLVAGGPGEQYF
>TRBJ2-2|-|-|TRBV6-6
TGTGCCAGCACCCAGTCACTACTAGTAGTCGGGGAGCTGTTTTTT
CASTQSLLVVGELFF
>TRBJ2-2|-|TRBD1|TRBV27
TGTGCCAGCAGTTTAGAAAACAGGGGGCACACCGGGGAGCTGTTTTTT
CASSLENRGHTGELFF
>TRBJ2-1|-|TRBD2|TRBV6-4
TGTGCCAGCAGCGCTGGACTAGCGGGGCGCAATGAGCAGTTCTTC
CASSAGLAGRNEQFF
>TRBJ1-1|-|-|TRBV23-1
TGCGCCAGCAGCCAGGGGTTTGGCACTGAAGCTTTCTTT
CASSQGFGTEAFF
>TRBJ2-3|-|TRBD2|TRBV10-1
TGCGCCAGCGGGAGGGTCACAGATACGCAGTATTTT
CASGRVTDTQYF
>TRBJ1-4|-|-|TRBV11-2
TGTGCCAGCAGCTTATTTGGGGGCTCGAATGAAAAACTGTTTTTT
CASSLFGGSNEKLFF
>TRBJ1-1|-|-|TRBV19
TGTGCCAGTAGTAGAAGAACCAGTGCCACTGAAGCTTTCTTT
CASSRRTSATEAFF